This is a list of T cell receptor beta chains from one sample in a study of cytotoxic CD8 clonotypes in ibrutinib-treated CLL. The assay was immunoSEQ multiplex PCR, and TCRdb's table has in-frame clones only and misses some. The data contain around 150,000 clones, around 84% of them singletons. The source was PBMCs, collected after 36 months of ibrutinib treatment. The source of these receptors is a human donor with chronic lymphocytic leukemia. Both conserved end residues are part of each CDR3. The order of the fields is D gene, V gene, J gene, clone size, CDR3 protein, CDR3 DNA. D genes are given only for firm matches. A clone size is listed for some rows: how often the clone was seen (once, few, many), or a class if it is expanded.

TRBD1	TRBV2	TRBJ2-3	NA	CASSATGSQYF	TGTGCCAGCAGTGCGACAGGGTCGCAGTATTTT
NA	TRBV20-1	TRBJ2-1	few	CSARGDNEQFF	TGCAGTGCTAGGGGGGACAATGAGCAGTTCTTC
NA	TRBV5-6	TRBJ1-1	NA	CASSPRWYVTEAFF	TGTGCCAGCAGCCCCCGATGGTACGTCACTGAAGCTTTCTTT
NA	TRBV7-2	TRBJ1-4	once	CASSLGRVGEKLFF	TGTGCCAGCAGCTTAGGCAGGGTGGGTGAAAAACTGTTTTTT
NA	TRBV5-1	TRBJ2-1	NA	CASRAGRNEQFF	TGCGCCAGCAGGGCTGGACGGAATGAGCAGTTCTTC
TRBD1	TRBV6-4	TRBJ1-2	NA	CASSLLGTGAYGYTF	TGTGCCAGCAGTTTACTAGGGACAGGGGCCTATGGCTACACCTTC
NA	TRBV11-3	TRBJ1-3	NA	CASSSNSGNTIYF	TGTGCCAGCAGCTCCAACTCTGGAAACACCATATATTTT
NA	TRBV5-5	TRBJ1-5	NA	CASSIGTLSNQPQHF	TGTGCCAGCAGCATCGGGACTCTTAGCAATCAGCCCCAGCATTTT
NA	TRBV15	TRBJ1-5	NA	CATSRDRGIQPQHF	TGTGCCACCAGCAGAGACAGGGGCATACAGCCCCAGCATTTT
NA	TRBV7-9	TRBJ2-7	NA	CASSPEVVYEQYF	TGTGCCAGCAGCCCGGAGGTGGTTTACGAGCAGTACTTC
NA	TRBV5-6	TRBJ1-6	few	CASSSYQGPLHF	TGTGCCAGCAGCTCCTACCAGGGTCCCCTCCACTTT